This passage covers 14 T cell receptor beta chains from one sample sequenced in a study of shared clonotypes between healthy human individuals. The table came from immunoSEQ multiplex PCR; TCRdb's copy has only in-frame clones and leaves some out. This sample has approximately 1,500,000 clones, with roughly 98% found just once. Sequencing was performed on naive CD4+ T cells sorted from blood. Regarding subset: CD45RA+ positively selected. All receptors derive from a man younger than 40 in good health.

The J gene is TRBJ2-7, the V gene TRBV27; 10 bases fit TRBD1. Germline CDR1 MNHEY, CDR2 SMNVEV (reference sequence). There are 15 residues in the CDR3. The V segment lost 6 bases and the J segment 3 bases; nucleotides outside the gene matches: 8. The CDR3 loop reads CASSLYRDRGYEQYF. The CDR3, as DNA: TGTGCCAGCAGCTTGTACCGGGACAGGGGCTACGAGCAGTACTTC.

This chain links TRBV18 with TRBJ2-2; tentative D call: TRBD2 (5 bases). Trimming removed 2 bases from V and 7 bases from J, with 11 bases in between. From germline, CDR1 is KGHSH and CDR2 LQKENI. This CDR3 comprises 14 residues. CDR3 sequence (DNA): TGTGCCAGCTCACCAAAGGGAGCTAGCGGGGAGCTGTTTTTT. This sequence encodes CASSPKGASGELFF.

The chain links TRBV7-9 to TRBJ1-5; no clear D gene. CDR3 size: 14 residues. V was trimmed by 5 bases and J by 4 bases, leaving 12 bases between them. Germline loops: CDR1 SEHNR, CDR2 FQNEAQ (reference sequence). The CDR3: CASSTRGGNQPQHF. Here the CDR3 DNA reads TGTGCCAGCAGCACCAGAGGAGGGAATCAGCCCCAGCATTTT.

The chain joins TRBV9 to TRBJ2-3; no clear D. Germline V gene data show CDR1 as SGDLS and CDR2 as YYNGEE. V gave up 4 bases and J gave up 3 bases, with 9 bases separating them. This CDR3 spans 13 amino acids. The CDR3 reads CASSTPGTDTQYF. Here the CDR3 DNA reads TGTGCCAGCAGCACACCAGGTACAGATACGCAGTATTTT. Full variable domain (missing parts from reference TRBV9 and TRBJ2-3): DSGVTQTPKHLITATGQRVTLRCSPRSGDLSVYWYQQSLDQGLQFLIQYYNGEERAKGNILERFSAQQFPDLHSELNLSSLELGDSALYFCASSTPGTDTQYFGPGTRLTVL.

The chain combines TRBV28 with TRBJ2-7; D is perhaps TRBD1 or TRBD2 (5 bases each). The CDR3 has 12 amino acids. Germline V gene sequence: CDR1 MDHEN, CDR2 SYDVKM. The germline V and J ends were trimmed by 10 bases and 3 bases, with 13 bases remaining between them. The DNA for the CDR3 is TGTGCCACGACCGGGACCGTCTACGAGCAGTACTTC. Translating gives CATTGTVYEQYF. Full variable domain (outside the CDR3, taken from reference TRBV28 and TRBJ2-7): DVKVTQSSRYLVKRTGEKVFLECVQDMDHENMFWYRQDPGLGLRLIYFSYDVKMKEKGDIPEGYSVSREKKERFSLILESASTNQTSMYLCATTGTVYEQYFGPGTRLTVT.

The genes are TRBV19 and TRBJ1-5; no clear D. The V and J ends lost 4 bases and 0 bases respectively, with 13 bases between them. Germline loops: CDR1 LNHDA, CDR2 SQIVND (reference sequence). The CDR3 loop spans 16 amino acids. The CDR3 is CASSRSYSLSNQPQHF. In DNA, the CDR3 is TGTGCCAGTAGTAGGAGCTATTCCCTTAGCAATCAGCCCCAGCATTTT.

This clone was observed once. This chain links TRBV5-1 with TRBJ2-1, with 13 bases identical to TRBD2. Germline assignment: CDR1 SGHRS and CDR2 YFSETQ. The CDR3 consists of 16 residues. Unmatched junction bases numbered 3, after V lost 0 bases and J lost 6 bases. CDR3 in amino acids: CASSLEGTSGINEQFF. CDR3 coding DNA: TGCGCCAGCAGCTTGGAGGGGACTAGCGGGATCAATGAGCAGTTCTTC.

V and J are TRBV7-8 and TRBJ2-7; the D is unclear. The CDR3 length is 16 residues. CDR1 and CDR2 from the germline V gene are SGHVS and FQNEAQ. V lost 1 base and J lost 2, with 15 bases in between. Written as DNA, the CDR3 is TGTGCCAGCAGCTTAGGGATTGCTCGCCTACCCTACGAGCAGTACTTC. Translating gives CASSLGIARLPYEQYF.

The chain has TRBV28 and TRBJ1-2; TRBD1 matches at 7 bases. Trimming cost V 4 bases and J 9 bases; bases outside gene matches: 11. The CDR3 consists of 14 residues. Germline CDR1 is MDHEN and CDR2 is SYDVKM. Here the CDR3 reads CASSSPGTASSYTF. CDR3 nucleotides: TGTGCCAGCAGTTCACCCGGGACAGCGAGTAGCTACACCTTC.

The chain couples TRBV6-5 to TRBJ1-2; 7 positions agree with TRBD1. Germline V lookup: CDR1 MNHEY, CDR2 SVGAGI. This CDR3 is 16 amino acids long. Trimming at V came to 2 bases and at J to 4 bases, leaving 10 bases not matched to a gene. In nucleotides, the CDR3 is TGTGCCAGCAGTTACACTACAGGGGAGAAGGGCTATGGCTACACCTTC. It translates to CASSYTTGEKGYGYTF.

J is TRBJ2-1 and V is TRBV29-1, with 8 bases lining up with TRBD2. Germline V lookup: CDR1 SQVTM, CDR2 ANQGSEA. The J segment lost 3 bases and the V segment lost 5 bases, leaving 6 bases of the junction unmatched. CDR3 length equals 14 residues. The CDR3 nucleotides are TGCAGCGTTTCGCGGGAGGTCGGCTACAATGAGCAGTTCTTC. Translation gives CSVSREVGYNEQFF.

The J gene is TRBJ2-7, the V gene TRBV11-2, with 10 bases aligning to TRBD1. J lost 6 bases, V lost 1 base, and 6 bases had no gene match. The CDR3 has 15 residues. CDR1 SGHAT and CDR2 FQNNGV come from the germline V gene. CDR3 DNA sequence: TGTGCCAGCAGCTTAGTCGGGACAGGGGTCGGCGAGCAGTACTTC. This gives the protein CASSLVGTGVGEQYF.

The chain has TRBV5-4 and TRBJ2-7; D not certain. This CDR3 spans 14 amino acids. V lost 5 bases to trimming and J lost 0 bases, with 12 bases between them. Germline V gene data show CDR1 as SGHNT and CDR2 as YYREEE (reference sequence). The CDR3 is CASSSSPGSYEQYF. The DNA of the CDR3 is TGTGCCAGCAGTTCTTCTCCGGGCTCCTACGAGCAGTACTTC. Looking up the rest from reference TRBV5-4 and TRBJ2-7 gives the full variable domain: ETGVTQSPTHLIKTRGQQVTLRCSSQSGHNTVSWYQQALGQGPQFIFQYYREEENGRGNFPPRFSGLQFPNYSSELNVNALELDDSALYLCASSSSPGSYEQYFGPGTRLTVT.

This chain joins TRBV5-4 and TRBJ1-1; 7 nucleotides agree with TRBD1. V lost 0 bases, J lost 2 bases, and 4 bases stayed unmatched. The CDR3 covers 15 residues. Germline CDR1 is SGHNT and CDR2 is YYREEE (reference sequence). The CDR3 nucleotides are TGTGCCAGCAGCTTGGAGGGGGCTCGTAACACTGAAGCTTTCTTT. It specifies CASSLEGARNTEAFF.